This T cell receptor beta chain was retrieved from a study of human T cells and chemical hapten exposure. Findings and limits, study-wide: Significantly more large CDR3 similarity clusters arose among expanded TCRs than among controls.

Including both end residues, the CDR3 is 16 amino acids long. For this clonotype: Its antigen is not known. The CDR3 ends on some other residue instead of the conserved phenylalanine or tryptophan, so this is likely a read error. The DNA is left out, because the CDR3 cannot be placed on it with certainty; the CDR3 is given as TCRdb lists it.

TCRdb ran MiXCR on the RACE reads and lists one entry per CDR3 protein. Altogether just over 350,000 distinct CDR3 sequences are present, about 6.9% being singletons, with the ten largest covering roughly 5.4%. The time point here: patch test 2, 6 weeks after DPC sensitization. Treatment here: therapeutic diphenylcyclopropenone sensitization with weekly scalp DPC. This rearrangement joins TRBV21-1 to TRBJ1-1; the D call in the table, TRBD1, was not verified against the DNA. TRBV21-1 is an annotated pseudogene. The sequence was obtained from a woman aged 18-29 years with alopecia areata. Some clones in this sample may be carry-over from other donors' samples. The specimen was whole blood, collected in connection with sensitization to the hapten diphenylcyclopropenone (DPC). The CDR3 reads CASSKFARFPGTGKRI.